The clone carrying this TCR beta chain was observed a single time. Antigen specificity is unknown. This record belongs to a study of cytotoxic CD8 clonotypes in ibrutinib-treated CLL. General observations from the study: Sampling times, which were not matched between the groups, differed between sustained-remission patients and progressing patients. On treatment, the uncommon public clonotypes contracted or remained stable. Baseline clonality, above age-matched healthy donor levels, tracked circulating CD8+ T-cell counts. Elevated clonality accompanied ibrutinib response, with a return toward baseline values at progression.

The table came from immunoSEQ multiplex PCR; TCRdb's copy has only in-frame clones and leaves some out. This table has some 350,000 clones, under 70% appearing once. The germline gives CDR1 SGHNT, CDR2 YYREEE (reference sequence). Trimming removed 4 bases from V and 4 bases from J, with 9 bases in between. This CDR3 region has 13 residues. The specimen was PBMCs, collected after 36 months of ibrutinib treatment. The clonotype was recovered from a human donor with chronic lymphocytic leukemia. The chain employs TRBV5-4 and TRBJ2-1; D remains ambiguous. The CDR3 sequence is CASSALVYNEQFF. The DNA for the CDR3 is TGTGCCAGCAGCGCGCTGGTTTACAATGAGCAGTTCTTC.